The TCR beta chain under discussion was sequenced for a study of blood T cell repertoires in COVID-19. The wider study: Samples came from the United States, Italy and Spain, spanning acute and convalescent COVID-19. Sources were T cells, B-cell-depleted T cells, or PBMCs; the material itself was cDNA or gDNA.

Per the original methods: Amplification from reference gene primers served as the basis for estimated nucleated cell counts. Clones were read by immunoSEQ multiplex PCR, and TCRdb kept only the in-frame ones, dropping some. The DNA was the basis for D and trimming; V, J and clone size are from that table. Of 200,000 to 300,000 clones in the sample, approximately 84% were seen once. CDR3 length equals 14 residues. Germline CDR1 reads KGHSH; CDR2 reads LQKENI. With 8 bases removed from V and 6 bases from J, the gap between germline ends came to 17 bases. The sequence was obtained from a man aged 45-65 years with acute or convalescent COVID-19. Material: peripheral blood. The V gene is TRBV18, the J gene TRBJ1-5; maybe TRBD1 (6 bases). The chain's CDR3 is CASAGVGPSQPQHF. For the CDR3, the DNA is TGTGCCAGCGCAGGGGTAGGCCCCTCTCAGCCCCAGCATTTT. Based on the CDR3 plus reference TRBV18 and TRBJ1-5, the full variable domain is NAGVMQNPRHLVRRRGQEARLRCSPMKGHSHVYWYRQLPEEGLKFMVYLQKENIIDESGMPKERFSAEFPKEGPSILRIQQVVRGDSAAYFCASAGVGPSQPQHFGDGTRLSIL.